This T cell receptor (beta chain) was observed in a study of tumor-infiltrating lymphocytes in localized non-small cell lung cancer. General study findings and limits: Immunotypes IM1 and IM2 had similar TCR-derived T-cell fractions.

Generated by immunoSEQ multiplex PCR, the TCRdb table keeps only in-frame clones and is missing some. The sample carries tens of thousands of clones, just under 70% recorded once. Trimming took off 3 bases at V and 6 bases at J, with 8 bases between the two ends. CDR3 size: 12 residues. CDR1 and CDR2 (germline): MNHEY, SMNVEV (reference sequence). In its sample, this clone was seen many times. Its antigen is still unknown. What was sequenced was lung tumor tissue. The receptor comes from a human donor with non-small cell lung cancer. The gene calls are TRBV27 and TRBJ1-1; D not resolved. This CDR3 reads CASSFWGAEAFF. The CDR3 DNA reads TGTGCCAGCAGTTTTTGGGGTGCTGAAGCTTTCTTT.